A single sample is the source of the 17 T cell receptor beta chains below, sequenced in a study of blood T cell repertoires in COVID-19. Produced via immunoSEQ multiplex PCR; TCRdb's table is partial and in-frame only. Among approximately 170,000 clones listed, less than 85% were seen once. The sequencing input was peripheral blood. These TCRs come from a woman older than 75 with active or convalescent COVID-19.

J is TRBJ2-2 and V is TRBV10-1; D remains unclear. V lost 3 bases to trimming and J lost 3 bases, with 11 bases between them. The CDR3 length is 15 residues. CDR1 is WNHNN, CDR2 SYGVQD, per germline (reference sequence). DNA for the CDR3: TGCGCCAGCAGTGACCATAACTCGTACACCGGGGAGCTGTTTTTT. This codes for CASSDHNSYTGELFF.

This chain links TRBV19 with TRBJ2-1; D might be TRBD2 (6 bases). Trimming cost V 5 bases and J 6 bases, with 17 bases left between them. The CDR3 has 15 amino acids. CDR1 is LNHDA, CDR2 SQIVND, per germline (reference sequence). The CDR3 DNA sequence: TGTGCCAGTAGTCAGCGGGTGCTCGGCCGCAATGAGCAGTTCTTC. Its protein product is CASSQRVLGRNEQFF.

The chain uses TRBV28 and TRBJ1-5; no clear D gene. The CDR3 has 14 residues. The V end lost 5 bases, the J end lost 3 bases, and 11 bases lay between the germline ends. Germline V gives CDR1 MDHEN, CDR2 SYDVKM. The CDR3 DNA reads TGTGCCAGCAGTCAAAGCGGGTCCAATCAGCCCCAGCATTTT. This encodes CASSQSGSNQPQHF.

This rearrangement joins TRBV28 to TRBJ1-2, with a tentative D call TRBD1 (5 bases). CDR3 length equals 13 residues. In germline, CDR1 is MDHEN, CDR2 SYDVKM. The ends were cut back, 5 bases at V and 4 bases at J, with 11 bases in the middle. CDR3 bases: TGTGCCAGCAGTCCAACAGGCGCCTATGGCTACACCTTC. This codes for CASSPTGAYGYTF.

This sequence joins TRBV3-1 (or the pseudogene TRBV3-2) and TRBJ1-6; tentative D call: TRBD1 (5 bases). V gave up 4 bases and J gave up 10 bases, with 14 bases separating them. The CDR3 loop spans 14 amino acids. Germline V gene data show CDR1 as LGHDT and CDR2 as YNNKEL (reference sequence). The CDR3 sequence is CASSPRQGGSPLHF. The CDR3 nucleotides are TGTGCCAGCAGCCCCCGGCAGGGAGGATCACCCCTCCACTTT.

The chain employs TRBV5-1 and TRBJ2-2; 9 nucleotides align to TRBD2. CDR3 size: 17 residues. Germline V gene data show CDR1 as SGHRS and CDR2 as YFSETQ. The J segment lost 2 bases and the V segment lost 4 bases, leaving 9 bases of the junction unmatched. CDR3 in DNA: TGCGCCAGCAGCCTTACAGCTAGCGGGACTAACACCGGGGAGCTGTTTTTT. Amino acids: CASSLTASGTNTGELFF. Full variable domain (outside the CDR3, taken from reference TRBV5-1 and TRBJ2-2): KAGVTQTPRYLIKTRGQQVTLSCSPISGHRSVSWYQQTPGQGLQFLFEYFSETQRNKGNFPGRFSGRQFSNSRSEMNVSTLELGDSALYLCASSLTASGTNTGELFFGEGSRLTVL.

This sequence joins TRBV2 and TRBJ1-5; 8 nucleotides agree with TRBD1. CDR3 length: 14 residues. V was clipped by 5 bases and J by 3 bases; unmatched bases: 3. The germline CDR1 and CDR2 sequences are SNHLY and FYNNEI. The CDR3 spells CASSWGQANQPQHF. The CDR3 bases are TGTGCCAGCAGTTGGGGACAGGCCAATCAGCCCCAGCATTTT.

The chain uses TRBV20-1 and TRBJ1-5; 9 bases agree with TRBD1. This CDR3 has 17 amino acids. CDR1 and CDR2 from the germline V gene are DFQATT and SNEGSKA (reference sequence). With V trimmed by 3 bases and J by 8 bases, 17 bases remained unmatched. The CDR3 reads CSASPPPGQGNIEPQHF. DNA of the CDR3: TGCAGTGCTAGTCCTCCCCCGGGACAGGGTAATATTGAGCCCCAGCATTTT.

This chain joins TRBV27 and TRBJ1-5, with D unclear. In germline, CDR1 is MNHEY, CDR2 SMNVEV (reference sequence). V shed 5 bases and J shed 0 bases, with 11 bases lying between them. The length of the CDR3 is 15 residues. CDR3 amino acids: CASSLSRVSNQPQHF. CDR3 nucleotides: TGTGCCAGCAGTCTCAGCCGGGTTAGCAATCAGCCCCAGCATTTT.

The rearrangement links TRBV3-1 (or the pseudogene TRBV3-2) to TRBJ1-1; 7 nucleotides align to TRBD1. Germline assignment: CDR1 LGHDT and CDR2 YNNKEL (reference sequence). V was pared by 1 base and J by 4 bases, with 12 bases of the junction left unmatched. The CDR3 is 17 residues long. CDR3 residues: CASSQGGGRGGITEAFF. The DNA of the CDR3 is TGTGCCAGCAGCCAAGGAGGAGGTAGAGGGGGCATCACTGAAGCTTTCTTT.

This sequence joins TRBV30 and TRBJ2-5, with TRBD2 matching 10 bases. The CDR3 contains 17 residues. Germline V CDR1 and CDR2: GTSNPN, SVGIG (reference sequence). V lost 3 bases to trimming and J lost 0 bases; unmatched junction nucleotides: 10. CDR3 DNA sequence: TGTGCCTGGAGAGAGTTTGAAGCGGGAGGGCACCAAGAGACCCAGTACTTC. The encoded protein is CAWREFEAGGHQETQYF.

This chain uses TRBV19 with TRBJ2-1, with D perhaps TRBD1 (6 bases). V was trimmed by 0 bases and J by 4 bases, leaving 10 bases between them. CDR3 length equals 15 residues. The V gene's germline CDR1 is LNHDA and CDR2 SQIVND (reference sequence). The CDR3 DNA follows: TGTGCCAGTAGTATAGAGGGGGCGACTTACAATGAGCAGTTCTTC. Its protein product is CASSIEGATYNEQFF.

This chain uses TRBV25-1 with TRBJ1-3; D is perhaps TRBD1 (5 bases). CDR3 size: 14 residues. Trimming left V 8 bases short and J 3 bases short, with 14 bases between. Germline V gene sequence: CDR1 MGHDK, CDR2 SYGVNS. The CDR3 here is CASGPQGYGNTIYF. The DNA for the CDR3 is TGTGCCAGCGGACCCCAGGGTTATGGAAACACCATATATTTT.

The chain couples TRBV6-6 to TRBJ1-5; D is uncertain. CDR1 and CDR2 (germline): MNHNY, SVGAGI (reference sequence). The CDR3 is 13 residues long. V lost 5 bases, J lost 2 bases, and 7 bases lay in between. CDR3 coding DNA: TGTGCCAGCAGTACCGTAGGCAATCAGCCCCAGCATTTT. Translating gives CASSTVGNQPQHF.

The J gene is TRBJ2-2, the V gene TRBV30; 10 bases align to TRBD1. Germline V gene lookup returns CDR1 GTSNPN and CDR2 SVGIG (reference sequence). Trimming cost V 5 bases and J 5 bases; bases outside gene matches: 5. This CDR3 spans 14 amino acids. The CDR3: CAWDRGRWTGELFF. DNA of the CDR3: TGTGCCTGGGACAGGGGGCGATGGACCGGGGAGCTGTTTTTT.

The rearrangement uses TRBV10-3 and TRBJ2-1, with TRBD2 identical over 11 bases. The CDR3 covers 15 residues. Germline CDR1 reads ENHRY; CDR2 reads SYGVKD. The ends lost 6 bases at V and 4 bases at J; junction bases unmatched: 5. CDR3 DNA sequence: TGTGCCATCAGCCTAGCGGGAGGCCTATACAATGAGCAGTTCTTC. As protein: CAISLAGGLYNEQFF.

J is TRBJ2-2 and V is TRBV7-2; weak D call: TRBD1 (6 bases). Trimming removed 5 bases from V and 4 bases from J, with 17 bases in between. Germline V gene sequence: CDR1 SGHTA, CDR2 FQGNSA. The CDR3 has 16 amino acids. The CDR3 sequence: CASSPRGTTTTGELFF. CDR3 in DNA: TGTGCCAGCAGCCCTCGAGGGACAACAACCACCGGGGAGCTGTTTTTT.